The 8 T cell receptor beta chains in this list originate from one sample, sequenced in a study of blood T cell repertoires in COVID-19. Clones were read by immunoSEQ multiplex PCR, and TCRdb kept only the in-frame ones, dropping some. The table has around 100,000 clones, approximately 62% seen once. Sequenced input: peripheral blood. These receptors all stem from a man older than 75 with acute or convalescent COVID-19.

This clone was counted a few times. This sequence joins TRBV6-5 and TRBJ2-1; D gene uncertain. With 6 bases removed from V and 10 bases from J, the gap between germline ends came to 22 bases. Germline CDR1 and CDR2: MNHEY and SVGAGI. The CDR3 loop spans 15 amino acids. CDR3 loop: CASSPFPSPQQEQFF. In DNA, the CDR3 is TGTGCCAGCAGCCCCTTTCCGTCACCACAGCAGGAGCAGTTCTTC.

The chain couples TRBV30 to TRBJ2-2, with D uncertain. The germline V gene encodes CDR1 GTSNPN and CDR2 SVGIG (reference sequence). Trimming removed 0 bases from V and 4 bases from J, with 9 bases in between. The CDR3 is made up of 14 amino acids. The CDR3 nucleotides are TGTGCCTGGAGTGTATCAGGATTCACCGGGGAGCTGTTTTTT. It translates to CAWSVSGFTGELFF.

The J gene is TRBJ2-1, the V gene TRBV9; 16 bases map to TRBD2. Germline V lookup: CDR1 SGDLS, CDR2 YYNGEE. The CDR3 runs to 22 residues. The ends lost 4 bases at V and 2 bases at J; junction bases unmatched: 18. CDR3 nucleotides: TGTGCCAGCAGCCGCACGCAGAGTAGAGGGACTAGCGGGAGGGTCCCCTACAATGAGCAGTTCTTC. Its protein is CASSRTQSRGTSGRVPYNEQFF.

J is TRBJ2-1 and V is TRBV2, with 7 positions matching TRBD1. Germline lookup yields CDR1 SNHLY and CDR2 FYNNEI. The V and J ends lost 7 bases and 6 bases, in that order; junction bases with no gene match: 9. The CDR3 contains 14 residues. The CDR3 DNA reads TGTGCCAGCATAAAGGGGGCGAGCCTCAATGAGCAGTTCTTC. Protein: CASIKGASLNEQFF.

The V gene is TRBV4-3, the J gene TRBJ2-7; 7 positions agree with TRBD1. V was pared by 1 base and J by 6 bases, with 15 bases of the junction left unmatched. There are 17 residues in the CDR3. CDR1 and CDR2 (germline): LGHNA, YSLEER. In nucleotides, the CDR3 is TGCGCCAGCAGCCAAGCTTTAACAGGGGTGGTGGGGAGCGAGCAGTACTTC. This gives the protein CASSQALTGVVGSEQYF.

The V gene is TRBV6-2 or TRBV6-3, the J gene TRBJ1-2, with D unresolved. The V gene's germline CDR1 is MNHEY and CDR2 SVGEGT. Trimming cost V 5 bases and J 7 bases, with 11 bases left between them. CDR3 length: 12 residues. The CDR3 region has the DNA TGTGCCAGCAGTCCGCCGAGGAGTGGCTACACCTTC. Translating it yields CASSPPRSGYTF.

The chain links TRBV7-6 to TRBJ2-2; 7 bases line up with TRBD2. The length of the CDR3 is 14 residues. Per the germline V gene, CDR1 is SGHVS and CDR2 is FNYEAQ. V gave up 5 bases and J gave up 7 bases; unmatched junction bases: 7. CDR3 sequence reads: CASSRDYGNGELFF. CDR3 sequence (DNA): TGTGCCAGCAGCCGGGACTATGGGAACGGGGAGCTGTTTTTT.

The chain uses TRBV10-3 and TRBJ2-1; 10 positions agree with TRBD2. Germline CDR1 ENHRY, CDR2 SYGVKD. There are 16 residues in the CDR3. After removal of 6 bases from V and 2 bases from J, the junction contained 7 bases not matched to a gene. The CDR3 DNA sequence: TGTGCCATCAGCGCGTTAGCGGGAGGAACCTACAATGAGCAGTTCTTC. Protein: CAISALAGGTYNEQFF.